Listed here are 5 T cell receptor beta chains from one sample, sequenced in a study of blood T cell repertoires in COVID-19. Sequenced by immunoSEQ multiplex PCR; TCRdb stores in-frame clones only, minus some. The table lists under 300,000 clones, more than 75% of them singletons. The sample taken for sequencing was peripheral blood. The receptor source for this set is an older woman with active or convalescent COVID-19.

This chain connects TRBV29-1 to TRBJ1-2, with D uncertain. V was cut by 0 bases and J by 4 bases, with 15 bases left in between. CDR1 is SQVTM, CDR2 ANQGSEA, per germline. The CDR3 sequence is 15 residues long. As DNA, the CDR3 is TGCAGCGTTGAAGACCCCCAGCGGAAATTCTATGGCTACACCTTC. Protein product: CSVEDPQRKFYGYTF.

This clone appeared once. This chain uses TRBV2 with TRBJ1-2; TRBD1 matches 10 bases. V was pared by 5 bases and J by 0 bases, with 6 bases of the junction left unmatched. Germline V gives CDR1 SNHLY, CDR2 FYNNEI. This CDR3 region has 16 residues. Written as DNA, the CDR3 is TGTGCCAGCAGTCCCGCCGGGACAGGGGCTAACTATGGCTACACCTTC. Amino acids: CASSPAGTGANYGYTF.

The rearrangement joins TRBV7-3 to TRBJ2-1; a possible D gene is TRBD2 (7 bases). V dropped 0 bases and J dropped 9 bases, with 18 bases sitting between them. This CDR3 comprises 16 residues. Germline V gene data show CDR1 as SGHTA and CDR2 as FQGTGA. For the CDR3, the DNA is TGTGCCAGCAGCTTAACTTCCGGCGGGGGCTCGCGTGAGCAGTTCTTC. Amino acids: CASSLTSGGGSREQFF.

The rearrangement joins TRBV5-4 to TRBJ1-2; D is perhaps TRBD1 (6 bases). In germline, CDR1 is SGHNT, CDR2 YYREEE (reference sequence). The CDR3 covers 15 residues. V lost 4 bases and J lost 3, with 16 bases in between. CDR3 DNA sequence: TGTGCCAGCAGCAAAGACCCGGGACAAGACTATGGCTACACCTTC. It encodes CASSKDPGQDYGYTF.

This clone was recorded once. The CDR3 DNA follows: TGCGCCAGCAGCCAAGATGGGACGGGGGGTTACGAGCAGTACTTC. Its protein product is CASSQDGTGGYEQYF. The chain carries TRBV4-1 and TRBJ2-7; TRBD2 matches at 7 bases. The CDR3 loop spans 15 amino acids. From germline, CDR1 is MGHRA and CDR2 YSYEKL. J was trimmed by 4 bases and V by 0 bases; bases with no gene match: 6.